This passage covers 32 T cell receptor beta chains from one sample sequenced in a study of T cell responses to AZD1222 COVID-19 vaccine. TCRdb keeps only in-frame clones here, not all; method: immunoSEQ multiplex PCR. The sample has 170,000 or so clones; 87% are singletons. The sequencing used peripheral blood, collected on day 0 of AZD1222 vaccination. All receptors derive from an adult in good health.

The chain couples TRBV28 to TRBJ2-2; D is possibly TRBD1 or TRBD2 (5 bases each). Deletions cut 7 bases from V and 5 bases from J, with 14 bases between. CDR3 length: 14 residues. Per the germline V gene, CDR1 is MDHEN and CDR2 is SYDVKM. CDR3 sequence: CASTVGRGTGELFF. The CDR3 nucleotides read TGTGCCAGCACCGTGGGACGAGGGACCGGGGAGCTGTTTTTT.

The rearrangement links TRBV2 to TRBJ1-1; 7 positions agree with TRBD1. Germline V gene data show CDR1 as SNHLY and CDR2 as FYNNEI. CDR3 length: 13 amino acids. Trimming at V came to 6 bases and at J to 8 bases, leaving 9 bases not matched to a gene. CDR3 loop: CASSIFTGAEAFF. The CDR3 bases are TGTGCCAGCAGCATTTTTACAGGGGCGGAAGCTTTCTTT.

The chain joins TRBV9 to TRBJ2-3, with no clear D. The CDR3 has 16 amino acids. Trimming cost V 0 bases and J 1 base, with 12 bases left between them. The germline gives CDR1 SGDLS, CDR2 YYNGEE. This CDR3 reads CASSVETSLGTDTQYF. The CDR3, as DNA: TGTGCCAGCAGCGTAGAGACGAGTTTGGGCACAGATACGCAGTATTTT.

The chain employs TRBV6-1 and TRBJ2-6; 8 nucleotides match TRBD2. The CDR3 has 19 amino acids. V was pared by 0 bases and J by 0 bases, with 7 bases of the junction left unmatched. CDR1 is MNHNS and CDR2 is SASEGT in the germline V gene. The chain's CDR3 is CASSEAWSSGSSGANVLTF. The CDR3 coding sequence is TGTGCCAGCAGTGAAGCATGGTCTAGCGGGTCCTCTGGGGCCAACGTCCTGACTTTC.

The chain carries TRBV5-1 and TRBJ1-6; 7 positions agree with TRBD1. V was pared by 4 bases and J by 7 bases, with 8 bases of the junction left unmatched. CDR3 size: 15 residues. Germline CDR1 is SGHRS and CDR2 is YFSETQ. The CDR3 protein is CASSLVGQTNSPLHF. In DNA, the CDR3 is TGCGCCAGCAGCCTAGTGGGACAGACAAATTCACCCCTCCACTTT. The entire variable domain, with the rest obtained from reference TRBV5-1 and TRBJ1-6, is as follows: KAGVTQTPRYLIKTRGQQVTLSCSPISGHRSVSWYQQTPGQGLQFLFEYFSETQRNKGNFPGRFSGRQFSNSRSEMNVSTLELGDSALYLCASSLVGQTNSPLHFGNGTRLTVT.

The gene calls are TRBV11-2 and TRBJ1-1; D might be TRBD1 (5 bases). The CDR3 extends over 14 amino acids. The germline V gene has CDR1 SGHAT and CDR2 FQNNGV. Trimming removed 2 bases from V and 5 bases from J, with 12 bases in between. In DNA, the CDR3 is TGTGCCAGCAGCTTATATCGGGGCCGAACTGAAGCTTTCTTT. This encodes CASSLYRGRTEAFF. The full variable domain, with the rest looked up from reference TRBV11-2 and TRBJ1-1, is EAGVAQSPRYKIIEKRQSVAFWCNPISGHATLYWYQQILGQGPKLLIQFQNNGVVDDSQLPKDRFSAERLKGVDSTLKIQPAKLEDSAVYLCASSLYRGRTEAFFGQGTRLTVV.

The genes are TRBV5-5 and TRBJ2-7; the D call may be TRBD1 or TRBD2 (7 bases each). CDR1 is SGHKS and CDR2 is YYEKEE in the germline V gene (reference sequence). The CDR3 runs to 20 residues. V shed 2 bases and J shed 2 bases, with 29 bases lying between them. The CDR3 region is CASSFNSDREGRRSPYEQYF. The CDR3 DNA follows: TGTGCCAGCAGCTTTAATTCAGACAGGGAGGGTCGTAGGTCCCCCTACGAGCAGTACTTC.

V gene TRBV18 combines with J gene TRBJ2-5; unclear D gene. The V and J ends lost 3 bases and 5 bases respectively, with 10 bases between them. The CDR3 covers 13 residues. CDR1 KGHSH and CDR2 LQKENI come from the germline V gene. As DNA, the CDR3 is TGTGCCAGCTCACCTTCAAGTTGGGAGACCCAGTACTTC. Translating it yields CASSPSSWETQYF.

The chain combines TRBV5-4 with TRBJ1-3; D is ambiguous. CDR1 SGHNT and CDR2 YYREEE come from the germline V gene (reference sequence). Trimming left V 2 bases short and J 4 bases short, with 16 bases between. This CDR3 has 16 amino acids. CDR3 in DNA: TGTGCCAGCAGCTTACGAACTCAGGCCTCCGGAAACACCATATATTTT. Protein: CASSLRTQASGNTIYF.

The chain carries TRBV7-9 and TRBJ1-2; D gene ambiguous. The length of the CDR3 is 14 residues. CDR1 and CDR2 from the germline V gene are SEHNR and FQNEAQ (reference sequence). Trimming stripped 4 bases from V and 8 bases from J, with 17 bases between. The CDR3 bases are TGTGCCAGCAGCTCCCGAGCATTAATCATAGGCTACACCTTC. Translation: CASSSRALIIGYTF.

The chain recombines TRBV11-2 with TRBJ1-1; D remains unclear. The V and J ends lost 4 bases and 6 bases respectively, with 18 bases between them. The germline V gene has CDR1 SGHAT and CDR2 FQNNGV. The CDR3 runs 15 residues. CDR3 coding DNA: TGTGCCAGCAGCTCCATCCATAAGGGTGGCCCTGAAGCTTTCTTT. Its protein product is CASSSIHKGGPEAFF. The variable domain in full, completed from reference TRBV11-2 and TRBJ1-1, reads EAGVAQSPRYKIIEKRQSVAFWCNPISGHATLYWYQQILGQGPKLLIQFQNNGVVDDSQLPKDRFSAERLKGVDSTLKIQPAKLEDSAVYLCASSSIHKGGPEAFFGQGTRLTVV.

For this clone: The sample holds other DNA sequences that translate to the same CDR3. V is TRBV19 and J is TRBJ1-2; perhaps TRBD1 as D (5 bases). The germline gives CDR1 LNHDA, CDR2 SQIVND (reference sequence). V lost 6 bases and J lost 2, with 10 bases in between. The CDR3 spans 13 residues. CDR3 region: CASSATENYGYTF. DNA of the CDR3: TGTGCCAGTAGCGCGACAGAAAACTATGGCTACACCTTC. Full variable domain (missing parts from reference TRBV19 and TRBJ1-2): DGGITQSPKYLFRKEGQNVTLSCEQNLNHDAMYWYRQDPGQGLRLIYYSQIVNDFQKGDIAEGYSVSREKKESFPLTVTSAQKNPTAFYLCASSATENYGYTFGSGTRLTVV.

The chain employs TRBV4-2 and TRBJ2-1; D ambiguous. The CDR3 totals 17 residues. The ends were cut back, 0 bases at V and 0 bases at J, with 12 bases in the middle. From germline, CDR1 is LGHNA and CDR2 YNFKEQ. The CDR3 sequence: CASSQDLSRSSYNEQFF. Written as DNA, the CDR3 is TGTGCCAGCAGCCAAGATCTTTCCCGGAGCTCCTACAATGAGCAGTTCTTC.

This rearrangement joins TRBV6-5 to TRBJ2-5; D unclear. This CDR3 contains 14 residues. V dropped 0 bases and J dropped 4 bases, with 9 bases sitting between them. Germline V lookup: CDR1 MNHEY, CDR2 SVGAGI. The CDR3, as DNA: TGTGCCAGCAGTTACTCGACCGTGGCAGAGACCCAGTACTTC. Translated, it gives CASSYSTVAETQYF.

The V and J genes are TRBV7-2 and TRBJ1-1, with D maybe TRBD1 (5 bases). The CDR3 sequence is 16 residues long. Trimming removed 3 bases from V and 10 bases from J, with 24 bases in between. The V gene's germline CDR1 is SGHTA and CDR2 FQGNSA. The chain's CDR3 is CASSFGSGLLGLRAFF. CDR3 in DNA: TGTGCCAGCAGCTTCGGGTCGGGACTACTAGGTTTGCGAGCTTTCTTT.

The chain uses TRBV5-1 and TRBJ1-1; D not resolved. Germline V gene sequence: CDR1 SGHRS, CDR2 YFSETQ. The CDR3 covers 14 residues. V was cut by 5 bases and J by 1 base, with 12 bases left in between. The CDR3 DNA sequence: TGCGCCAGCAGTTACTATACAAGGAACACTGAAGCTTTCTTT. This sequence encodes CASSYYTRNTEAFF.

This chain's CDR3 is CASSGAGQGVNTIYF. DNA of the CDR3: TGTGCCAGCAGCGGGGCGGGACAGGGAGTCAACACCATATATTTT. The chain has TRBV7-9 and TRBJ1-3; the match to TRBD1 covers 9 bases. The CDR3 covers 15 residues. V lost 5 bases to trimming and J lost 7 bases; unmatched junction nucleotides: 9. Germline V lookup: CDR1 SEHNR, CDR2 FQNEAQ (reference sequence).

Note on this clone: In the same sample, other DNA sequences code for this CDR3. The CDR3 DNA is TGCGCCAGCAGCCTCGGACAGGGAGGTGAGCAGTTCTTC. Translating it yields CASSLGQGGEQFF. V and J are TRBV5-1 and TRBJ2-1; 8 nucleotides match TRBD1. V was clipped by 4 bases and J by 9 bases; unmatched bases: 6. CDR3 length equals 13 residues. Germline CDR1 is SGHRS and CDR2 is YFSETQ. The whole variable domain, remainder taken from reference TRBV5-1 and TRBJ2-1, is KAGVTQTPRYLIKTRGQQVTLSCSPISGHRSVSWYQQTPGQGLQFLFEYFSETQRNKGNFPGRFSGRQFSNSRSEMNVSTLELGDSALYLCASSLGQGGEQFFGPGTRLTVL.

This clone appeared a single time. DNA for the CDR3: TGTGCCAGCACCACAGGGGGCCGTTTTAATGAAAAACTGTTTTTT. Amino acid sequence: CASTTGGRFNEKLFF. V gene TRBV19 combines with J gene TRBJ1-4, with 9 positions matching TRBD1. V was pared by 9 bases and J by 4 bases, with 9 bases of the junction left unmatched. Germline CDR1 reads LNHDA; CDR2 reads SQIVND (reference sequence). This CDR3 comprises 15 residues.

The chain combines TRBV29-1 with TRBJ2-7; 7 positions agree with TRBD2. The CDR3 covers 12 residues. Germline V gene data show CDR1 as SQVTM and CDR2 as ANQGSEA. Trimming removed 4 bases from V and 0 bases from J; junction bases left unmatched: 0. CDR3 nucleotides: TGCAGCGTTGGCGGGAGCTCCTACGAGCAGTACTTC. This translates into CSVGGSSYEQYF.

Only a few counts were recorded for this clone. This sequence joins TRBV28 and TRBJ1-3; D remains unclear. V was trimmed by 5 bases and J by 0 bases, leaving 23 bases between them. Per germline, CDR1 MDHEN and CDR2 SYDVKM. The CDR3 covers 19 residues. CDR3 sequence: CASSLGRIYLPSSGNTIYF. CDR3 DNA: TGTGCCAGCAGTCTCGGACGGATTTACCTTCCTAGCTCTGGAAACACCATATATTTT.

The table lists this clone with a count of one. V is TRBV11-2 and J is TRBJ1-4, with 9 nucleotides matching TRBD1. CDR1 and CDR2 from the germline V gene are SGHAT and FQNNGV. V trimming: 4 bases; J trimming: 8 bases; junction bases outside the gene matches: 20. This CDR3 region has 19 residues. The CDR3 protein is CASSSDPNTGGGRGEKLFF. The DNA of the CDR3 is TGTGCCAGCAGCTCCGATCCGAACACAGGGGGCGGGCGAGGGGAAAAACTGTTTTTT. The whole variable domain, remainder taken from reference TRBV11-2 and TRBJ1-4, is EAGVAQSPRYKIIEKRQSVAFWCNPISGHATLYWYQQILGQGPKLLIQFQNNGVVDDSQLPKDRFSAERLKGVDSTLKIQPAKLEDSAVYLCASSSDPNTGGGRGEKLFFGSGTQLSVL.

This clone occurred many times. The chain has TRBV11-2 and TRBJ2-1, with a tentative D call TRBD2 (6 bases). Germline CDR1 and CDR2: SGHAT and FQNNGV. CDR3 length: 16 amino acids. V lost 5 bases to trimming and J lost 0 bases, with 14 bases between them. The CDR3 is CASSNGGRSSYNEQFF. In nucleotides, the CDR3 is TGTGCCAGCAGCAACGGGGGACGGAGCTCCTACAATGAGCAGTTCTTC.

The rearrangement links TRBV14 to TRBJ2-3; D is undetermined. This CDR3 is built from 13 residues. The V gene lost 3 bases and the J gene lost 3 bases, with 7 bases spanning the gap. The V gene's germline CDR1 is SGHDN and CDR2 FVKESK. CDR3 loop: CASSQFRTDTQYF. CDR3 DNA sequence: TGTGCCAGCAGCCAGTTTCGGACAGATACGCAGTATTTT.

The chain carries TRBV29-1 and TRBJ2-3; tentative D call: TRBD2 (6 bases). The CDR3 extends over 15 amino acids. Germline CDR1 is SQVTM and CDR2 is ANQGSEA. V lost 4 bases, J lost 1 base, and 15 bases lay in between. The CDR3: CSVVVRRGGTDTQYF. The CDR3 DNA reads TGCAGCGTTGTAGTAAGGAGGGGTGGCACAGATACGCAGTATTTT.

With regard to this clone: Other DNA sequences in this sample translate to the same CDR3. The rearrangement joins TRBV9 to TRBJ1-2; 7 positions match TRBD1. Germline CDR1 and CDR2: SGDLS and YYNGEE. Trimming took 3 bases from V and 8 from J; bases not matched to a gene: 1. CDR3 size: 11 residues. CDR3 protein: CASSARGGYTF. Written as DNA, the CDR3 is TGTGCCAGCAGCGCCAGGGGGGGCTACACCTTC.

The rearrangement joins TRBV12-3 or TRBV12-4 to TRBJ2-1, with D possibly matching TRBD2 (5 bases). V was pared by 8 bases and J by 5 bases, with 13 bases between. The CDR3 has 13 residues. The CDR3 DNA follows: TGTGCCAGCCTCGCCAGCGGAAACAATGAGCAGTTCTTC. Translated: CASLASGNNEQFF.

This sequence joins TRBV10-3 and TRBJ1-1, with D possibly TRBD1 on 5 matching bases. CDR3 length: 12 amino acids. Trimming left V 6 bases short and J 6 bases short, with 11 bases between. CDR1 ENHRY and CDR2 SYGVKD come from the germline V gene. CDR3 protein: CAISQGIAEAFF. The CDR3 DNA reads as TGTGCCATCAGCCAGGGTATCGCTGAAGCTTTCTTT.

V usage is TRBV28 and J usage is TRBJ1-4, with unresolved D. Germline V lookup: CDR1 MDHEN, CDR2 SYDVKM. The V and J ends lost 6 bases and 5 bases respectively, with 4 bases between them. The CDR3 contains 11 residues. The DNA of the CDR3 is TGTGCCAGCAGGGGGAATGAAAAACTGTTTTTT. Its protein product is CASRGNEKLFF. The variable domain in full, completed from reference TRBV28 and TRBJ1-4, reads DVKVTQSSRYLVKRTGEKVFLECVQDMDHENMFWYRQDPGLGLRLIYFSYDVKMKEKGDIPEGYSVSREKKERFSLILESASTNQTSMYLCASRGNEKLFFGSGTQLSVL.

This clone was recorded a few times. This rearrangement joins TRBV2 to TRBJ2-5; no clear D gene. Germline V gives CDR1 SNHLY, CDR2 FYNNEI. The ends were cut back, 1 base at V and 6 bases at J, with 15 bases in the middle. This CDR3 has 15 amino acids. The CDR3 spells CASSEGAGMVKTQYF. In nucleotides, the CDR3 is TGTGCCAGCAGTGAAGGTGCAGGTATGGTGAAGACCCAGTACTTC.

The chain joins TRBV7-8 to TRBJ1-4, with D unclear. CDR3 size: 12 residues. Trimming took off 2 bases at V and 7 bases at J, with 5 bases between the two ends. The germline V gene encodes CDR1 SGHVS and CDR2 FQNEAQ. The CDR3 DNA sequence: TGTGCCAGCAGCTTAAGGCGTGAAAAACTGTTTTTT. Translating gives CASSLRREKLFF.

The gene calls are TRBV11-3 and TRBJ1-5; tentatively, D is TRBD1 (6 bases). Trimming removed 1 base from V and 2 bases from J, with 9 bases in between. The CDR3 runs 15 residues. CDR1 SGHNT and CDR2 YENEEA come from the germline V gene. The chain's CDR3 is CASSLVQGCNQPQHF. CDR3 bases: TGTGCCAGCAGCTTAGTACAGGGCTGCAATCAGCCCCAGCATTTT.